The rows below give T cell receptor beta chains drawn from one sample of a study of blood T cell repertoires in COVID-19. Data came from immunoSEQ multiplex PCR; TCRdb stores just in-frame clones and leaves some out. The sample yields roughly 100,000 clones, about 88% seen once. The sequencing input was peripheral blood. The receptors derive from a woman aged 80 or over with acute or convalescent COVID-19. CDR3s include the opening cysteine and the closing phenylalanine or tryptophan. D genes are given only for firm matches. Clone size is stated in some rows and not others, as once, few, many or a class when expanded.

V gene: TRBV2; J gene: TRBJ2-6; clone size: .; D gene: .; CDR3 protein: CASSASSGANVLTF; CDR3 DNA: TGTGCCAGCAGTGCGTCCTCTGGGGCCAACGTCCTGACTTTC
V gene: TRBV4-1; J gene: TRBJ1-5; clone size: few; D gene: TRBD1; CDR3 protein: CASSQVFGTANQPQHF; CDR3 DNA: TGCGCCAGCAGCCAAGTGTTCGGGACAGCCAATCAGCCCCAGCATTTT
V gene: TRBV28; J gene: TRBJ2-7; clone size: .; D gene: TRBD1; CDR3 protein: CASQRPQGFQYEQYF; CDR3 DNA: TGTGCCAGCCAGCGCCCACAGGGGTTTCAATACGAGCAGTACTTC
V gene: TRBV2; J gene: TRBJ2-7; clone size: .; D gene: TRBD2; CDR3 protein: CASSEGGGGAYEQYF; CDR3 DNA: TGTGCCAGCAGTGAAGGAGGTGGGGGGGCCTACGAGCAGTACTTC
V gene: TRBV9; J gene: TRBJ2-2; clone size: .; D gene: TRBD1; CDR3 protein: CASSVGRNRGHNTGELFF; CDR3 DNA: TGTGCCAGCAGCGTAGGCCGCAACAGGGGCCATAACACCGGGGAGCTGTTTTTT
V gene: TRBV5-1; J gene: TRBJ2-3; clone size: .; D gene: .; CDR3 protein: CASRVGGGTDTQYF; CDR3 DNA: TGCGCCAGCAGGGTGGGCGGGGGCACAGATACGCAGTATTTT
V gene: TRBV29-1; J gene: TRBJ2-3; clone size: once; D gene: TRBD2; CDR3 protein: CSVEDLQGRGTQYF; CDR3 DNA: TGCAGCGTTGAAGATCTTCAAGGGAGGGGTACGCAGTATTTT
V gene: TRBV19; J gene: TRBJ1-5; clone size: once; D gene: .; CDR3 protein: CASSHQYQPQHF; CDR3 DNA: TGTGCCAGTAGCCATCAGTACCAGCCCCAGCATTTT
V gene: TRBV5-1; J gene: TRBJ2-2; clone size: once; D gene: TRBD2; CDR3 protein: CASSRAGGLAGANTGELFF; CDR3 DNA: TGCGCCAGCAGCAGGGCCGGCGGACTAGCGGGGGCGAACACCGGGGAGCTGTTTTTT
V gene: TRBV19; J gene: TRBJ1-2; clone size: .; D gene: .; CDR3 protein: CASSIVGGLGYGYTF; CDR3 DNA: TGTGCCAGTAGTATCGTCGGGGGGCTGGGGTATGGCTACACCTTC
V gene: TRBV5-1; J gene: TRBJ2-2; clone size: .; D gene: .; CDR3 protein: CASRSETGRTGELFF; CDR3 DNA: TGCGCCAGCAGGAGTGAGACAGGGAGGACCGGGGAGCTGTTTTTT
V gene: TRBV19; J gene: TRBJ1-2; clone size: .; D gene: .; CDR3 protein: CASSISSGNNYGYTF; CDR3 DNA: TGTGCCAGTAGTATCTCGTCGGGGAACAACTATGGCTACACCTTC
V gene: TRBV3-1/TRBV3-2; J gene: TRBJ2-7; clone size: .; D gene: .; CDR3 protein: CASSQAGYEQYF; CDR3 DNA: TGTGCCAGCAGCCAAGCCGGCTACGAGCAGTACTTC
V gene: TRBV5-1; J gene: TRBJ2-5; clone size: few; D gene: .; CDR3 protein: CASSLLPGQETQYF; CDR3 DNA: TGCGCCAGCAGCCTCCTCCCGGGGCAAGAGACCCAGTACTTC
V gene: TRBV2; J gene: TRBJ1-5; clone size: few; D gene: .; CDR3 protein: CASRRGWSNQPQHF; CDR3 DNA: TGTGCCAGCAGGCGGGGGTGGAGCAATCAGCCCCAGCATTTT
V gene: TRBV7-9; J gene: TRBJ1-1; clone size: .; D gene: .; CDR3 protein: CASSYPLGRLNTEAFF; CDR3 DNA: TGTGCCAGCAGCTACCCCCTGGGGCGGTTGAACACTGAAGCTTTCTTT
V gene: TRBV5-6; J gene: TRBJ2-3; clone size: .; D gene: .; CDR3 protein: CASSLAGLSTDTQYF; CDR3 DNA: TGTGCCAGCAGCTTGGCAGGGTTAAGTACAGATACGCAGTATTTT
V gene: TRBV6-5; J gene: TRBJ1-3; clone size: .; D gene: TRBD1; CDR3 protein: CASSRTGSGNTIYF; CDR3 DNA: TGTGCCAGCAGTCGGACAGGCTCTGGAAACACCATATATTTT
V gene: TRBV5-1; J gene: TRBJ2-2; clone size: .; D gene: .; CDR3 protein: CASSLSPGANTGELFF; CDR3 DNA: TGCGCCAGCAGCTTGTCGCCGGGTGCGAACACCGGGGAGCTGTTTTTT
V gene: TRBV5-4; J gene: TRBJ2-2; clone size: .; D gene: TRBD1; CDR3 protein: CASSLVGTANTGELFF; CDR3 DNA: TGTGCCAGCAGCTTGGTTGGGACAGCGAACACCGGGGAGCTGTTTTTT
V gene: TRBV7-2; J gene: TRBJ1-3; clone size: .; D gene: .; CDR3 protein: CASSLVTAGNTIYF; CDR3 DNA: TGTGCCAGCAGCTTAGTGACTGCAGGAAACACCATATATTTT
V gene: TRBV23-1; J gene: TRBJ2-6; clone size: few; D gene: TRBD1; CDR3 protein: CASSYPTLRDRDPSPGANVLTF; CDR3 DNA: TGCGCCAGCAGTTACCCGACCCTCCGGGACAGGGATCCCTCCCCTGGGGCCAACGTCCTGACTTTC
V gene: TRBV7-6; J gene: TRBJ1-4; clone size: once; D gene: .; CDR3 protein: CASSMPRDTNEKLFF; CDR3 DNA: TGTGCCAGCAGCATGCCCCGGGACACGAATGAAAAACTGTTTTTT
V gene: TRBV6-6; J gene: TRBJ2-1; clone size: few; D gene: TRBD1; CDR3 protein: CASSLDRAYNEQFF; CDR3 DNA: TGTGCCAGCAGTCTAGACAGGGCTTACAATGAGCAGTTCTTC
V gene: TRBV5-1; J gene: TRBJ1-1; clone size: .; D gene: TRBD1; CDR3 protein: CASSLDRTFDTEAFF; CDR3 DNA: TGCGCCAGCAGCCTGGACAGGACCTTTGACACTGAAGCTTTCTTT
V gene: TRBV28; J gene: TRBJ2-7; clone size: .; D gene: .; CDR3 protein: CASSLGSYEQYF; CDR3 DNA: TGTGCCAGCTCTCTAGGCTCCTACGAGCAGTACTTC
V gene: TRBV6-5; J gene: TRBJ1-5; clone size: .; D gene: .; CDR3 protein: CASNVRSNQPQHF; CDR3 DNA: TGTGCCAGCAATGTTCGTAGCAATCAGCCCCAGCATTTT
V gene: TRBV11-2; J gene: TRBJ2-7; clone size: .; D gene: TRBD2; CDR3 protein: CASSLDGSGGTHRYF; CDR3 DNA: TGTGCCAGCAGCTTAGACGGTAGCGGGGGAACTCATCGGTACTTC
V gene: TRBV2; J gene: TRBJ1-4; clone size: .; D gene: .; CDR3 protein: CASSAGFVTNEKLFF; CDR3 DNA: TGTGCCAGCAGTGCAGGGTTCGTTACTAATGAAAAACTGTTTTTT
V gene: TRBV5-1; J gene: TRBJ1-5; clone size: .; D gene: TRBD1; CDR3 protein: CASSPGGSNQPQHF; CDR3 DNA: TGCGCCAGCAGCCCAGGGGGGAGCAATCAGCCCCAGCATTTT
V gene: TRBV29-1; J gene: TRBJ2-3; clone size: .; D gene: TRBD2; CDR3 protein: CSVVGGDRGTDTQYF; CDR3 DNA: TGCAGCGTTGTGGGGGGGGATCGAGGCACAGATACGCAGTATTTT
V gene: TRBV5-1; J gene: TRBJ2-1; clone size: .; D gene: TRBD1; CDR3 protein: CASSLAGTGGSGWQFF; CDR3 DNA: TGCGCCAGCAGCTTGGCTGGGACAGGGGGCAGTGGTTGGCAGTTCTTC
V gene: TRBV23-1; J gene: TRBJ1-1; clone size: .; D gene: .; CDR3 protein: CASSHGGGRSTEAFF; CDR3 DNA: TGCGCCAGCAGTCATGGGGGGGGCAGGAGCACTGAAGCTTTCTTT
V gene: TRBV5-1; J gene: TRBJ2-7; clone size: .; D gene: TRBD1; CDR3 protein: CASSPREGGGGQYF; CDR3 DNA: TGCGCCAGCAGCCCCCGGGAAGGGGGCGGTGGGCAGTACTTC
V gene: TRBV4-1; J gene: TRBJ1-4; clone size: .; D gene: .; CDR3 protein: CASSQERGQRGEKLFF; CDR3 DNA: TGCGCCAGCAGCCAAGAACGGGGACAACGCGGAGAAAAACTGTTTTTT
V gene: TRBV5-4; J gene: TRBJ2-3; clone size: .; D gene: .; CDR3 protein: CASKRGGTDTQYF; CDR3 DNA: TGTGCCAGCAAACGGGGAGGAACAGATACGCAGTATTTT
V gene: TRBV28; J gene: TRBJ1-2; clone size: .; D gene: .; CDR3 protein: CASSSLYGYTF; CDR3 DNA: TGTGCCAGCAGTTCCCTTTATGGCTACACCTTC
V gene: TRBV10-3; J gene: TRBJ2-3; clone size: .; D gene: TRBD2; CDR3 protein: CAISPGTNLVDTQYF; CDR3 DNA: TGTGCCATCAGCCCCGGGACTAACCTCGTCGATACGCAGTATTTT
V gene: TRBV10-3; J gene: TRBJ2-3; clone size: .; D gene: TRBD1; CDR3 protein: CAITDRTGGGNTQYF; CDR3 DNA: TGTGCCATCACCGACCGGACAGGGGGGGGAAATACGCAGTATTTT
V gene: TRBV6-2/TRBV6-3; J gene: TRBJ2-1; clone size: .; D gene: TRBD2; CDR3 protein: CASSKLKGGGSLNEQFF; CDR3 DNA: TGTGCCAGCAGCAAACTCAAAGGCGGGGGGTCTTTGAATGAGCAGTTCTTC
V gene: TRBV5-1; J gene: TRBJ2-7; clone size: .; D gene: .; CDR3 protein: CASRVGGGTYEQYF; CDR3 DNA: TGCGCCAGCAGAGTGGGAGGGGGAACCTACGAGCAGTACTTC
V gene: TRBV27; J gene: TRBJ1-6; clone size: once; D gene: TRBD1; CDR3 protein: CASSSRTGRSYIGSPLHF; CDR3 DNA: TGTGCCAGCAGTTCCAGGACAGGGAGGTCCTATATAGGTTCACCCCTCCACTTT
V gene: TRBV5-1; J gene: TRBJ2-4; clone size: once; D gene: .; CDR3 protein: CASSFNRSPGNIQYF; CDR3 DNA: TGCGCCAGCAGCTTCAACAGGAGCCCAGGAAACATTCAGTACTTC
V gene: TRBV7-2; J gene: TRBJ1-5; clone size: .; D gene: TRBD1; CDR3 protein: CASSWGQGVNQPQHF; CDR3 DNA: TGTGCCAGCAGCTGGGGACAGGGGGTAAATCAGCCCCAGCATTTT